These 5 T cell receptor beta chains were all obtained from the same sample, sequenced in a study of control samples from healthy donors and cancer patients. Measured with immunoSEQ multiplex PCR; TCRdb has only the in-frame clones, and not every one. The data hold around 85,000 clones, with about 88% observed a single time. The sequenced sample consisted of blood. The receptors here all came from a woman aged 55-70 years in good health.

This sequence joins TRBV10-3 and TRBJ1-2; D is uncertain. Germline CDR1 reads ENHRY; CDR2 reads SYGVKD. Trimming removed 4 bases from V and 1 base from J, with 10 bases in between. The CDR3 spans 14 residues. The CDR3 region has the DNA TGTGCCATCAGTGTTCTGGGCAGTAACTATGGCTACACCTTC. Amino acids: CAISVLGSNYGYTF.

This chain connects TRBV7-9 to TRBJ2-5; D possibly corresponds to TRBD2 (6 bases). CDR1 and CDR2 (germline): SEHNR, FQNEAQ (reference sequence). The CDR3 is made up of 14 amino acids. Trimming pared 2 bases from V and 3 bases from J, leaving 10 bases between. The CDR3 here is CASSLTREEETQYF. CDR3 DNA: TGTGCCAGCAGCTTAACTAGGGAGGAAGAGACCCAGTACTTC.

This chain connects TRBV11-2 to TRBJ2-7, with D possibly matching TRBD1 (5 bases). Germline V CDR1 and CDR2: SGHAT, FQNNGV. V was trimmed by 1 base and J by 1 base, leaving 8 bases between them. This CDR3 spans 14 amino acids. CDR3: CASSLASGSYEQYF. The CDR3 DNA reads TGTGCCAGCAGCTTAGCGTCAGGGTCCTACGAGCAGTACTTC.

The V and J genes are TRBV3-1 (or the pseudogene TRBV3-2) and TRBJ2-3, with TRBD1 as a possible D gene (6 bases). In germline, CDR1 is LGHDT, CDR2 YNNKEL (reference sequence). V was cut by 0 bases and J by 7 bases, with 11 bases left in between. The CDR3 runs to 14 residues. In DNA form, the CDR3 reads TGTGCCAGCAGCCAAGAGGCAGGGGCAAATACGCAGTATTTT. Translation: CASSQEAGANTQYF.

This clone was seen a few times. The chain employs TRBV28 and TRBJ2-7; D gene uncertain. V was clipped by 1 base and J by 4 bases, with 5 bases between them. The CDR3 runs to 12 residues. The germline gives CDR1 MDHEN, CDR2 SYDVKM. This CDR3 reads CASSLSTYEQYF. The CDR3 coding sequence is TGTGCCAGCAGTTTATCAACTTACGAGCAGTACTTC.